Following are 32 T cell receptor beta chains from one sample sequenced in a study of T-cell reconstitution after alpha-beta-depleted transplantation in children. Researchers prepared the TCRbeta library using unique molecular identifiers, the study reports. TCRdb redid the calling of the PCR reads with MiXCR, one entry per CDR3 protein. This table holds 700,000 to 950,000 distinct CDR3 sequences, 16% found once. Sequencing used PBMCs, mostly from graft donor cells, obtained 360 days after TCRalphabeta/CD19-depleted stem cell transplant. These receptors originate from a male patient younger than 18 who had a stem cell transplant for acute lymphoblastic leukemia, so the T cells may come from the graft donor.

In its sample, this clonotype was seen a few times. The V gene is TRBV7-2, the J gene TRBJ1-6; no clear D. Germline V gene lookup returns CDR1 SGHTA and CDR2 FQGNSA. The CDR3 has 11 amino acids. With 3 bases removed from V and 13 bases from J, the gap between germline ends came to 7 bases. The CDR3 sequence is CASSFLSPLHF. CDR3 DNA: TGTGCCAGCAGCTTTCTCTCTCCCCTCCACTTT. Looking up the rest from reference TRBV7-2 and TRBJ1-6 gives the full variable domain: GAGVSQSPSNKVTEKGKDVELRCDPISGHTALYWYRQSLGQGLEFLIYFQGNSAPDKSGLPSDRFSAERTGGSVSTLTIQRTQQEDSAVYLCASSFLSPLHFGNGTRLTVT.

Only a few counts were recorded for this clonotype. CDR3 bases: TGCGCCAGCAGCCACGGTACAACCGGGGAGCTGTTTTTT. Its protein product is CASSHGTTGELFF. J is TRBJ2-2 and V is TRBV4-1; unclear D gene. Germline CDR1 is MGHRA and CDR2 is YSYEKL. V lost 3 bases to trimming and J lost 5 bases, with 7 bases between them. This CDR3 has 13 residues.

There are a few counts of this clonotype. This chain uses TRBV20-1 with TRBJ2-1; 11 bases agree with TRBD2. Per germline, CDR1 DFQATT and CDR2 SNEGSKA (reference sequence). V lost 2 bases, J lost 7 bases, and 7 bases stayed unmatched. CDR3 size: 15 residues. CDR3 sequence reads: CSARHSGRAGNEQFF. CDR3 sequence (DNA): TGCAGTGCTAGACATAGCGGGAGGGCCGGGAATGAGCAGTTCTTC.

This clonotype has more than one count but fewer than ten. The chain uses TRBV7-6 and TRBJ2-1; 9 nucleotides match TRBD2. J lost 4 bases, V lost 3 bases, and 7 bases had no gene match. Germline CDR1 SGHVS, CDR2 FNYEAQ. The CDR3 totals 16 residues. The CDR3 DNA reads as TGTGCCAGCAGCTTGGCCTGGACTAGCGATTACAATGAGCAGTTCTTC. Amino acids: CASSLAWTSDYNEQFF.

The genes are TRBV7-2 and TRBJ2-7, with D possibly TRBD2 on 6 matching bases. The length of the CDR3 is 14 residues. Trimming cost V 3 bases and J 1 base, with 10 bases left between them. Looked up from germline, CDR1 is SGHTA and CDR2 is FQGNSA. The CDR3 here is CASSFGRTSYEQYF. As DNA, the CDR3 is TGTGCCAGCAGCTTTGGGAGGACATCCTACGAGCAGTACTTC.

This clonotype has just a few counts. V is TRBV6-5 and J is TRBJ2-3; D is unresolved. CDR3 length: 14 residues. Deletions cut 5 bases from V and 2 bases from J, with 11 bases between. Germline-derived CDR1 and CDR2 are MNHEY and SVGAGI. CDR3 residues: CASSPLTITDTQYF. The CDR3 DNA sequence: TGTGCCAGCAGTCCCCTGACCATCACAGATACGCAGTATTTT.

The CDR3 sequence: CASSARGAGDEQFF. The CDR3 DNA reads as TGCGCCAGCAGTGCACGGGGGGCAGGGGATGAGCAGTTCTTC. V is TRBV5-1 and J is TRBJ2-1; TRBD2 is a possible D gene (7 bases). V was cut by 5 bases and J by 8 bases, with 17 bases left in between. Germline V gene data show CDR1 as SGHRS and CDR2 as YFSETQ. The CDR3 has 14 amino acids.

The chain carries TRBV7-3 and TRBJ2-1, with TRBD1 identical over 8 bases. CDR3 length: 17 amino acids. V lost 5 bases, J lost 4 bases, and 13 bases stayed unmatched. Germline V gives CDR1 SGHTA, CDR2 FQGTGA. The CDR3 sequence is CASSLRTGSPTYNEQFF. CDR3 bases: TGTGCCAGCAGCCTACGGACAGGGTCGCCAACATACAATGAGCAGTTCTTC.

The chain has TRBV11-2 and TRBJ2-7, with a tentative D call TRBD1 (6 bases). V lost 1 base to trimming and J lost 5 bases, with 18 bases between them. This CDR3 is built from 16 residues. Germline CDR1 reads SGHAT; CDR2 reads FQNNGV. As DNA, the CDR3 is TGTGCCAGCAGCTTAGGAGGGTACAGGGCTCCCAACGAGCAGTACTTC. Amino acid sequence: CASSLGGYRAPNEQYF.

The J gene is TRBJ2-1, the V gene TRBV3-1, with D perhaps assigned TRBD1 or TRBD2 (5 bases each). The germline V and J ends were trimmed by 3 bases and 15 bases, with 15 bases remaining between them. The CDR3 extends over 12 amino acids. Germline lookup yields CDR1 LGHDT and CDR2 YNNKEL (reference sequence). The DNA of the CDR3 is TGTGCCAGCAGCCATTCAGGGACGTGGTCGTTCTTC. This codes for CASSHSGTWSFF.

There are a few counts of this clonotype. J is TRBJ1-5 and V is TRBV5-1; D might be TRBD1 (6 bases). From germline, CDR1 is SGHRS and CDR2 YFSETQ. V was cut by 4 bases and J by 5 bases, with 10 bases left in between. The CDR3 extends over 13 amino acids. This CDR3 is CASSRRGDQPQHF. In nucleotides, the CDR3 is TGCGCCAGCAGCCGTAGGGGGGATCAGCCCCAGCATTTT.

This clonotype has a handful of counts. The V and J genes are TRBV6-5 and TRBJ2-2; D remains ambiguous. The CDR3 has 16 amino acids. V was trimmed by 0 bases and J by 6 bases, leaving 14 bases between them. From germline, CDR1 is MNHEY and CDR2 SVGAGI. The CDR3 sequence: CASSYSSALSAGELFF. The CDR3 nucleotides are TGTGCCAGCAGTTACTCAAGCGCTCTCTCGGCCGGGGAGCTGTTTTTT.

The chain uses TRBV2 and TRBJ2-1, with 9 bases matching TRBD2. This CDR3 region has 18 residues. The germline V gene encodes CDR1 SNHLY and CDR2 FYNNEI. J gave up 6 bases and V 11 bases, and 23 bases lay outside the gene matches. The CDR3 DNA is TGTGCCTTCTGTTTAGAGGGTAGCGGGAGTCTATATGCCAATGAGCAGTTCTTC. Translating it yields CAFCLEGSGSLYANEQFF.

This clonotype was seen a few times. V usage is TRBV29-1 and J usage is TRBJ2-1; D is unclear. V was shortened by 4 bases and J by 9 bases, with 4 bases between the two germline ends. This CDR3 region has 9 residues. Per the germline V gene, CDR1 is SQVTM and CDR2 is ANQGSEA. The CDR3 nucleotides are TGCAGCGTTGGGATTGAGCAGTTCTTC. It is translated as CSVGIEQFF.

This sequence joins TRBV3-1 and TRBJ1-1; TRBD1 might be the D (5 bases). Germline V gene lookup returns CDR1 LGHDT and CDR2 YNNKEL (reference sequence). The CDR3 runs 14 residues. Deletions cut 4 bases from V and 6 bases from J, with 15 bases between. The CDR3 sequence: CASSLSMGGAEAFF. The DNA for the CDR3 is TGTGCCAGCAGCCTGTCGATGGGGGGAGCTGAAGCTTTCTTT.

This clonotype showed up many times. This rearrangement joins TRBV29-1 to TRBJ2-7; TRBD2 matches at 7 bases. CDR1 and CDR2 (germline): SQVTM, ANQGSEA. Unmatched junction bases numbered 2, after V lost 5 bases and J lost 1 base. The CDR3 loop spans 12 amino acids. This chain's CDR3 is CSVSGVSYEQYF. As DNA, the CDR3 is TGCAGCGTTAGCGGGGTATCCTACGAGCAGTACTTC.

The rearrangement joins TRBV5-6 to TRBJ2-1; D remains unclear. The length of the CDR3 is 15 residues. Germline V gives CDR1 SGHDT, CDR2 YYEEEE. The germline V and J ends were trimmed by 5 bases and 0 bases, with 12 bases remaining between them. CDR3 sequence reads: CASRLSFRSYNEQFF. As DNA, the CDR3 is TGTGCCAGCAGACTCTCGTTCCGCTCCTACAATGAGCAGTTCTTC.

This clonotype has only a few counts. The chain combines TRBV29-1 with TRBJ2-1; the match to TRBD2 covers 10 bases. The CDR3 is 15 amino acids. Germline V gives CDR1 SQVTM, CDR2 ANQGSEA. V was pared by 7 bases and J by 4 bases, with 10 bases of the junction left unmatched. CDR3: CSANPSGRVYNEQFF. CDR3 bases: TGCAGCGCTAACCCCAGCGGGAGGGTATACAATGAGCAGTTCTTC.

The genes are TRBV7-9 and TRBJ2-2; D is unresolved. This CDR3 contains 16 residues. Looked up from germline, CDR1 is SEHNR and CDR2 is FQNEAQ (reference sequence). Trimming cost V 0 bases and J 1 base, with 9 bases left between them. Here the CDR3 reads CASSLAPGRNTGELFF. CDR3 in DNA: TGTGCCAGCAGCTTAGCCCCAGGCCGGAACACCGGGGAGCTGTTTTTT. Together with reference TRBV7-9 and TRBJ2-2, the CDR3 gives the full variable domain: DTGVSQNPRHKITKRGQNVTFRCDPISEHNRLYWYRQTLGQGPEFLTYFQNEAQLEKSRLLSDRFSAERPKGSFSTLEIQRTEQGDSAMYLCASSLAPGRNTGELFFGEGSRLTVL.

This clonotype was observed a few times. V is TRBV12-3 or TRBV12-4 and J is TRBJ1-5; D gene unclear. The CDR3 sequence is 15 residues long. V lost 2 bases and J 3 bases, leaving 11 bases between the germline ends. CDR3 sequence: CASSLWQKPNQPQHF. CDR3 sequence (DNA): TGTGCCAGCAGTTTATGGCAGAAGCCCAATCAGCCCCAGCATTTT.

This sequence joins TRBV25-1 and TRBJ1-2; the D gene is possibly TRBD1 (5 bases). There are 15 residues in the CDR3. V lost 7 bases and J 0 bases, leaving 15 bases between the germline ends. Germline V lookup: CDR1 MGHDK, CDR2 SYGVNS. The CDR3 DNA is TGTGCCAGCAAGCCTGGGACGGAGGCTAACTATGGCTACACCTTC. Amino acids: CASKPGTEANYGYTF.

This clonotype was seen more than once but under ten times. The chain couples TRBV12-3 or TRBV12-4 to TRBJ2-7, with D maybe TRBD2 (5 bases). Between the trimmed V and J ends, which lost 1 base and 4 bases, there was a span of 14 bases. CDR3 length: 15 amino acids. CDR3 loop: CASSLGTGSGYEQYF. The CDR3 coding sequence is TGTGCCAGCAGTTTAGGGACGGGAAGTGGATACGAGCAGTACTTC.

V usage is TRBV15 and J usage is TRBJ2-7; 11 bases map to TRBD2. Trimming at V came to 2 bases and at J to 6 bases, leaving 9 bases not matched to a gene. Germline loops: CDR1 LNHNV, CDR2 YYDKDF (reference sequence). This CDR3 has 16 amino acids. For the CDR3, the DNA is TGTGCCACCAGCAGACGTAGACTAGCGGGATTTAGCGAGCAGTACTTC. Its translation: CATSRRRLAGFSEQYF.

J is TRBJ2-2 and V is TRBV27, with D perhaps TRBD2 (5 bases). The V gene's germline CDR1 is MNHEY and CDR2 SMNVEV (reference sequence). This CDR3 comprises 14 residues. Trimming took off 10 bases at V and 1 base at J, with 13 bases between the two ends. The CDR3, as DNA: TGTGCCACTCTAAGGGCGGGGAACACCGGGGAGCTGTTTTTT. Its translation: CATLRAGNTGELFF.

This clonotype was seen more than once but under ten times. Here the CDR3 DNA reads TGCAGTGCTAGAGATTGGGGACAGGGGTACGAGACCCAGTACTTC. This sequence encodes CSARDWGQGYETQYF. This chain uses TRBV20-1 with TRBJ2-5; TRBD1 matches at 10 bases. This CDR3 has 15 amino acids. V shed 0 bases, J shed 5 bases, and the junction held 6 bases outside the gene matches. Germline V gene sequence: CDR1 DFQATT, CDR2 SNEGSKA (reference sequence).

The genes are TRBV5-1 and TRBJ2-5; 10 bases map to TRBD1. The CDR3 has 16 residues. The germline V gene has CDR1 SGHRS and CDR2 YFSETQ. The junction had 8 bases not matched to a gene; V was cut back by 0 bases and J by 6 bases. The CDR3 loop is CASSLAYRTGGKTQYF. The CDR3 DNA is TGCGCCAGCAGCTTGGCCTACCGGACAGGGGGGAAGACCCAGTACTTC.

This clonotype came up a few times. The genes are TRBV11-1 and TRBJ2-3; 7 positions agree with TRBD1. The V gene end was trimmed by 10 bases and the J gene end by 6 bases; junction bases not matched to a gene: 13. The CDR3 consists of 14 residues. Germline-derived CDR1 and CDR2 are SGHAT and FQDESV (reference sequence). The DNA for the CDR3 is TGTGCCACCTTTTACTTACAGGGGACGGATACGCAGTATTTT. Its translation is CATFYLQGTDTQYF.

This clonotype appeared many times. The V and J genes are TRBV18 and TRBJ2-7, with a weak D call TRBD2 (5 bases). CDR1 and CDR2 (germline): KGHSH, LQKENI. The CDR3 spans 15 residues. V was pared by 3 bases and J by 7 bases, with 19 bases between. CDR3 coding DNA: TGTGCCAGCTCACCTTTTAAAGGGAGAGAGTGGGAGCAGTACTTC. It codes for CASSPFKGREWEQYF.

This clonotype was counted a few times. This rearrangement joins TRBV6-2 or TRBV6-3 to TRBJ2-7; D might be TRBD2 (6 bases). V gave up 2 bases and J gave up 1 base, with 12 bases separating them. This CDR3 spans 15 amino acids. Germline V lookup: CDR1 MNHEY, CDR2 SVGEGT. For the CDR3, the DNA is TGTGCCAGCAGTTACCTCCCGGGAGCGTCCTACGAGCAGTACTTC. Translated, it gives CASSYLPGASYEQYF.

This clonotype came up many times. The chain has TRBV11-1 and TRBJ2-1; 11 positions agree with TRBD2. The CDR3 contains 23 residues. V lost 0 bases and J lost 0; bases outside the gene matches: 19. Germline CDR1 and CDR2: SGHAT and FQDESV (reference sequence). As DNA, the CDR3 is TGTGCCAGCAGCTTAGCCCGGGACAGGGTGAAACTAGCGGGAGTTTTCTCCTACAATGAGCAGTTCTTC. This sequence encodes CASSLARDRVKLAGVFSYNEQFF.

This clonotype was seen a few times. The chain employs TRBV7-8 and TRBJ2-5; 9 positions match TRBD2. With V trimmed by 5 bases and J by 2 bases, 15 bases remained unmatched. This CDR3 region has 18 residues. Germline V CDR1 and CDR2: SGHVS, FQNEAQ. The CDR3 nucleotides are TGTGCCAGCAGCACCCCGGGACTAGCAAGCGGGGATCAAGAGACCCAGTACTTC. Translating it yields CASSTPGLASGDQETQYF.

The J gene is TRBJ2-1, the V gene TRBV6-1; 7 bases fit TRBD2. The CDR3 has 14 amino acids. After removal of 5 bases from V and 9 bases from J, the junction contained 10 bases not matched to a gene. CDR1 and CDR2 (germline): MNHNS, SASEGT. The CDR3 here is CASSPRPTGGEQFF. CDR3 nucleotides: TGTGCCAGCAGTCCACGACCCACGGGGGGTGAGCAGTTCTTC.